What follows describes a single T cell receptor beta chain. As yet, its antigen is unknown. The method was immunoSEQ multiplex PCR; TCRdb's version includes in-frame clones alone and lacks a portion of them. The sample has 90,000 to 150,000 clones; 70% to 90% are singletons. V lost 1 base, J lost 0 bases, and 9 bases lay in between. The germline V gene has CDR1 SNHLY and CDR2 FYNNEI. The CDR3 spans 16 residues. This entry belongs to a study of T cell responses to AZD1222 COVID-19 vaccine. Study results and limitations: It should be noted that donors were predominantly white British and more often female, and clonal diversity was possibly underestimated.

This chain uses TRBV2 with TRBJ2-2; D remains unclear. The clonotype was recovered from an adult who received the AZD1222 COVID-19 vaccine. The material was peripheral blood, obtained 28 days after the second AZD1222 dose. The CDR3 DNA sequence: TGTGCCAGCAGTGAAGAGGGCAGCTCGAACACCGGGGAGCTGTTTTTT. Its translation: CASSEEGSSNTGELFF. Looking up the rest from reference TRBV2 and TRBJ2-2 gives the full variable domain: EPEVTQTPSHQVTQMGQEVILRCVPISNHLYFYWYRQILGQKVEFLVSFYNNEISEKSEIFDDQFSVERPDGSNFTLKIRSTKLEDSAMYFCASSEEGSSNTGELFFGEGSRLTVL.